This TCR beta chain was documented in a study of blood T cell repertoires in COVID-19. About the research overall: T cells, B-cell-depleted T cells, or PBMCs supplied cDNA or gDNA.

Some clones are missing from TCRdb's copy, which holds only in-frame ones; the method was immunoSEQ multiplex PCR. Of 50,000 to 75,000 clones listed, around four fifths were seen once; the top ten hold more than 15%. Germline V gives CDR1 MDHEN, CDR2 SYDVKM. The CDR3 contains 14 residues. Trimming took off 6 bases at V and 3 bases at J, with 15 bases between the two ends. This sequence joins TRBV28 and TRBJ2-7; D perhaps matches TRBD2 (6 bases). Source material: peripheral blood. The origin of this receptor is a woman aged 45-60 years with active or convalescent COVID-19. CDR3 sequence reads: CASRSGTPYYEQYF. The CDR3 DNA follows: TGTGCCAGCAGGTCCGGGACTCCCTACTACGAGCAGTACTTC.